This T cell receptor beta chain comes out of a study of CD8 T cells in Susac syndrome. Only a few counts were recorded for this clonotype. An amount of RNA that ranged from roughly 0.45 to 1 ug was reverse transcribed with random hexamers. TCRdb itself ran the immunoSEQ multiplex PCR reads through MiXCR, one entry per CDR3 protein. Counted here are under 550,000 distinct CDR3 sequences, approximately 85% occurring once; the ten biggest clones make up roughly 0.11%. The germline gives CDR1 SGHNT, CDR2 YYREEE (reference sequence). CDR3 length equals 14 residues. V was shortened by 1 base and J by 4 bases, with 9 bases between the two germline ends.

The chain recombines TRBV5-4 with TRBJ2-1, with D hard to call. Sequencing was carried out using CD8+ T cells from PBMCs. The sequence was obtained from a human donor with multiple sclerosis. The CDR3 nucleotides are TGTGCCAGCAGCTTGCATAGGGATTACAATGAGCAGTTCTTC. Encoded protein: CASSLHRDYNEQFF.